Below are 12 T cell receptor beta chains sequenced from a single sample in a study of human thymus T cells. Profiled with immunoSEQ multiplex PCR; TCRdb holds only in-frame clones, not every one. The table has tens of thousands of clones, roughly 96% seen once; the top ten hold around 0.03%. Resections that were taken during corrective heart surgery supplied the thymus tissue. Sequences were obtained from thymus tissue. These TCRs come from a girl under three years old with a congenital heart defect but otherwise immunologically healthy.

CDR3 coding DNA: TGCGCCAGCAGCTTGGGACAGGGGGACACCGGGGAGCTGTTTTTT. Translation: CASSLGQGDTGELFF. The chain combines TRBV5-1 with TRBJ2-2; 9 bases agree with TRBD1. Germline V lookup: CDR1 SGHRS, CDR2 YFSETQ. The CDR3 has 15 residues. V gave up 0 bases and J gave up 3 bases; unmatched junction bases: 0. Drawing the rest from reference TRBV5-1 and TRBJ2-2, the complete variable domain is KAGVTQTPRYLIKTRGQQVTLSCSPISGHRSVSWYQQTPGQGLQFLFEYFSETQRNKGNFPGRFSGRQFSNSRSEMNVSTLELGDSALYLCASSLGQGDTGELFFGEGSRLTVL.

The J gene is TRBJ2-7, the V gene TRBV15, with TRBD2 matching 14 bases. V was clipped by 0 bases and J by 2 bases; unmatched bases: 3. The CDR3 spans 17 residues. Germline loops: CDR1 LNHNV, CDR2 YYDKDF (reference sequence). CDR3 loop: CATSRDRGLAGAYEQYF. CDR3 DNA: TGTGCCACCAGCAGAGATCGGGGACTAGCGGGGGCCTACGAGCAGTACTTC.

The rearrangement links TRBV11-2 to TRBJ2-3; 7 positions agree with TRBD2. In germline, CDR1 is SGHAT, CDR2 FQNNGV. J lost 6 bases, V lost 5 bases, and 14 bases had no gene match. There are 16 residues in the CDR3. This CDR3 is CASSPQREGRRDTQYF. DNA for the CDR3: TGTGCCAGCAGCCCCCAGAGGGAGGGCCGTCGGGATACGCAGTATTTT.

The V and J genes are TRBV4-2 and TRBJ2-3; the D gene is possibly TRBD2 (6 bases). The CDR3 has 19 residues. Trimming pared 0 bases from V and 4 bases from J, leaving 23 bases between. Germline V gene sequence: CDR1 LGHNA, CDR2 YNFKEQ. The CDR3 nucleotides read TGTGCCAGCAGCCAAGATCGGAGGGTGGAGCGGGTTTTGGCAGATACGCAGTATTTT. Its translation is CASSQDRRVERVLADTQYF.

The CDR3 nucleotides read TGTGCCAGCTCACCATGGGGACTAGCGGAAGGGTCCTACGAGCAGTACTTC. Protein product: CASSPWGLAEGSYEQYF. The chain couples TRBV18 to TRBJ2-7; 11 bases are a match to TRBD2. Germline CDR1 reads KGHSH; CDR2 reads LQKENI. V lost 2 bases and J lost 1; bases outside the gene matches: 7. There are 17 residues in the CDR3.

The chain has TRBV28 and TRBJ2-4; TRBD2 agrees at 13 bases. This CDR3 is 23 amino acids long. Germline V gives CDR1 MDHEN, CDR2 SYDVKM. V was clipped by 0 bases and J by 0 bases; unmatched bases: 17. CDR3 region: CASSLCPDRDTSGRELAKNIQYF. In DNA form, the CDR3 reads TGTGCCAGCAGTTTATGCCCCGACAGGGACACTAGCGGGAGGGAACTAGCCAAAAACATTCAGTACTTC.

The CDR3 here is CASSPLAGGPDTGELFF. CDR3 in DNA: TGTGCCAGCTCACCTCTAGCGGGAGGGCCGGACACCGGGGAGCTGTTTTTT. The chain recombines TRBV18 with TRBJ2-2; 12 nucleotides agree with TRBD2. V gave up 3 bases and J gave up 3 bases; unmatched junction bases: 5. Germline V CDR1 and CDR2: KGHSH, LQKENI. This CDR3 region has 17 residues.

The V and J genes are TRBV27 and TRBJ1-1, with D perhaps TRBD1 (5 bases). CDR1 and CDR2 from the germline V gene are MNHEY and SMNVEV (reference sequence). V was trimmed by 6 bases and J by 3 bases, leaving 17 bases between them. The CDR3 spans 15 residues. The CDR3 spells CASSWGTEAHTEAFF. The CDR3 DNA sequence: TGTGCCAGCAGCTGGGGGACGGAGGCGCACACTGAAGCTTTCTTT.

V gene TRBV7-2 combines with J gene TRBJ2-7; a weak D match, TRBD2 (5 bases). V was clipped by 8 bases and J by 5 bases, with 16 bases between them. The CDR3 runs 13 residues. CDR1 and CDR2 from the germline V gene are SGHTA and FQGNSA. The chain's CDR3 is CASRPEGLDEQYF. CDR3 sequence (DNA): TGTGCCAGCCGCCCAGAGGGCCTAGACGAGCAGTACTTC.

The V and J genes are TRBV7-2 and TRBJ2-5; 9 nucleotides match TRBD2. Germline CDR1 SGHTA, CDR2 FQGNSA. Trimming at V came to 4 bases and at J to 0 bases, leaving 6 bases not matched to a gene. This CDR3 spans 16 amino acids. The CDR3 sequence is CASSSRLAAYQETQYF. The DNA of the CDR3 is TGTGCCAGCAGCTCCCGACTAGCGGCGTACCAAGAGACCCAGTACTTC.

The chain uses TRBV28 and TRBJ2-3; the match to TRBD2 covers 11 bases. Trimming removed 6 bases from V and 2 bases from J; junction bases left unmatched: 10. Germline V lookup: CDR1 MDHEN, CDR2 SYDVKM. This CDR3 has 17 residues. In DNA form, the CDR3 reads TGTGCCAGCAGCCCCCGGGGTAGCGGGAGGGTCACAGATACGCAGTATTTT. Its protein is CASSPRGSGRVTDTQYF.

This chain links TRBV29-1 with TRBJ1-1; TRBD1 is a possible D gene (6 bases). The CDR3 sequence is 16 residues long. Germline CDR1 SQVTM, CDR2 ANQGSEA. V lost 0 bases, J lost 4 bases, and 18 bases lay in between. CDR3 nucleotides: TGCAGCGTTGAAGATCGGATGGGGGGACAAGTCACTGAAGCTTTCTTT. This sequence encodes CSVEDRMGGQVTEAFF.